Detailed here is one T cell receptor (beta chain). Its antigen is not identified. Use of 60 Vbeta and 13 Jbeta primers characterized the PCR. Some clones are missing from TCRdb's copy, which holds only in-frame ones; the method was immunoSEQ multiplex PCR. The table records around 110,000 clones, 60% to 80% of them present only once. The data were taken from a study of cytomegalovirus exposure and HLA in healthy donors. Study-level findings and limits: Immune exposure data for these donors was limited to CMV serostatus. Later work found that TCR association rates differed between HLA loci; DRB1 had the most and HLA-C the fewest. Previous analysis showed most TCR beta V segments were productive about 90% or about 30% of the time. In a later analysis, at a false discovery rate of 0.05, 16,951 TCR beta sequences matched HLA alleles.

Germline loops: CDR1 LNHNV, CDR2 YYDKDF (reference sequence). This CDR3 spans 15 amino acids. The ends lost 3 bases at V and 5 bases at J; junction bases unmatched: 7. The chain couples TRBV15 to TRBJ1-5; 7 bases map to TRBD1. The sequenced material came from PBMCs. The receptor comes from a female donor in good health and CMV-seronegative. Written as DNA, the CDR3 is TGTGCCACCAGCAGTGACAGAAGGGGGCATCAGCCCCAGCATTTT. Translation gives CATSSDRRGHQPQHF.